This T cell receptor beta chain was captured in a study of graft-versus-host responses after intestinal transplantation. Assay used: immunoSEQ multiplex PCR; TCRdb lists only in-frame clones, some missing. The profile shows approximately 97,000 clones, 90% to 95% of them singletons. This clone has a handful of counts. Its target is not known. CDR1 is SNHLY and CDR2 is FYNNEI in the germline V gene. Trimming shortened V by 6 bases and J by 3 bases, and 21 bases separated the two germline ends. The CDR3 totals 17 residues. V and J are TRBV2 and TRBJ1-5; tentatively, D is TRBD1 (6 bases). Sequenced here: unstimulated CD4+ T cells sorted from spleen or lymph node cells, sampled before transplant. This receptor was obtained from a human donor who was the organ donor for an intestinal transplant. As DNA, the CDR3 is TGTGCCAGCAGCTCCACCACAGGGAGAGGAATCAATCAGCCCCAGCATTTT. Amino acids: CASSSTTGRGINQPQHF.